The rows below give T cell receptor beta chains drawn from one sample of a study of T cells in pancreatic ductal adenocarcinoma. Data came from immunoSEQ multiplex PCR; TCRdb stores just in-frame clones and leaves some out. The sample includes over 90,000 clones, 90% to 95% of them seen just once. The sample consisted of PBMCs. These receptors were taken from a human donor with pancreatic ductal adenocarcinoma. Both conserved end residues are part of each CDR3. A D gene is named only where the DNA matches it firmly. Expanded clones are given a class, and other clones once, few, many or no size at all.

V gene	D gene	J gene	clone size	CDR3 protein	CDR3 DNA
TRBV6-5	TRBD1	TRBJ2-5	NA	CASSYSGTGGQETQYF	TGTGCCAGCAGTTACTCGGGGACAGGGGGCCAAGAGACCCAGTACTTC
TRBV9	TRBD1	TRBJ1-3	NA	CASSVEGTGFTGNTIYF	TGTGCCAGCAGCGTAGAGGGGACAGGGTTTACTGGAAACACCATATATTTT
TRBV5-1	TRBD2	TRBJ2-2	NA	CASSLAGGELFF	TGCGCCAGCAGCTTAGCGGGAGGTGAGCTGTTTTTT
TRBV6-5	TRBD1	TRBJ2-7	NA	CASRYPGTGPDEQYF	TGTGCCAGCAGATATCCCGGGACAGGGCCGGACGAGCAGTACTTC
TRBV19	NA	TRBJ2-2	NA	CASSLGATGELFF	TGTGCCAGTTCTCTGGGGGCCACCGGGGAGCTGTTTTTT
TRBV5-1	TRBD2	TRBJ2-3	once	CASSLETGLVNTQYF	TGCGCCAGCAGCTTGGAGACGGGACTAGTAAATACGCAGTATTTT
TRBV5-4	NA	TRBJ2-5	NA	CASSLQRQQETQYF	TGTGCCAGCAGCTTGCAGAGACAGCAAGAGACCCAGTACTTC
TRBV9	NA	TRBJ2-7	NA	CASSVVLTEEQYF	TGTGCCAGCAGCGTAGTACTAACCGAGGAGCAGTACTTC
TRBV5-1	TRBD2	TRBJ2-3	NA	CASIESGRPDTQYF	TGCGCCAGCATAGAAAGCGGGAGGCCAGATACGCAGTATTTT
TRBV5-4	TRBD1	TRBJ1-1	NA	CASSFLQGGTEAFF	TGTGCCAGCAGCTTTTTACAGGGGGGCACTGAAGCTTTCTTT
TRBV19	NA	TRBJ2-2	NA	CASRHLGTGELFF	TGTGCCAGTCGACACCTTGGGACCGGGGAGCTGTTTTTT
TRBV30	NA	TRBJ2-2	NA	CAWGATSYTGELFF	TGTGCCTGGGGGGCGACTAGTTACACCGGGGAGCTGTTTTTT
TRBV28	TRBD2	TRBJ2-5	NA	CASTLDSGAQETQYF	TGTGCCAGCACTCTGGATAGCGGGGCGCAAGAGACCCAGTACTTC
TRBV6-1	TRBD1	TRBJ1-1	NA	CASRRQGGTEAFF	TGTGCCAGCAGGAGACAGGGCGGGACTGAAGCTTTCTTT
TRBV9	TRBD2	TRBJ2-2	NA	CASNAGETGELFF	TGTGCCAGCAATGCGGGAGAGACCGGGGAGCTGTTTTTT
TRBV5-1	TRBD1	TRBJ1-1	NA	CASSPVTGGVFEAFF	TGCGCCAGCAGCCCGGTGACAGGGGGGGTATTTGAAGCTTTCTTT
TRBV30	NA	TRBJ2-7	once	CAWSVSGGLTDEQYF	TGTGCCTGGAGTGTCAGCGGCGGCTTAACTGACGAGCAGTACTTC
TRBV4-3	NA	TRBJ2-1	NA	CASSQDSGFSEQFF	TGCGCCAGCAGCCAAGATTCCGGGTTCAGTGAGCAGTTCTTC
TRBV5-4	TRBD2	TRBJ2-5	once	CASSLAGGLGETQYF	TGTGCCAGCAGCTTGGCGGGAGGGCTAGGGGAGACCCAGTACTTC
TRBV28	TRBD2	TRBJ2-5	NA	CASSSGGPETQYF	TGTGCCAGCAGTTCGGGGGGGCCAGAGACCCAGTACTTC
TRBV10-3	TRBD2	TRBJ2-6	NA	CAITQGLAEPSGANVLTF	TGTGCCATCACCCAGGGACTAGCGGAGCCCTCTGGGGCCAACGTCCTGACTTTC
TRBV11-1	NA	TRBJ2-5	once	CASSPHSGGGGRETQYF	TGTGCCAGCAGCCCACATTCAGGGGGTGGAGGGCGAGAGACCCAGTACTTC
TRBV6-5	TRBD1	TRBJ1-2	few	CASSTGDYGYTF	TGTGCCAGCAGTACAGGGGACTATGGCTACACCTTC
TRBV7-3	TRBD2	TRBJ2-1	NA	CASSLTSGSNEQFF	TGTGCCAGCAGCTTAACTAGCGGGAGCAATGAGCAGTTCTTC
TRBV19	TRBD1	TRBJ2-5	NA	CASSIILTGEGETQYF	TGTGCCAGTAGTATAATCTTGACAGGGGAAGGAGAGACCCAGTACTTC
TRBV6-5	NA	TRBJ2-5	NA	CASSFGGWETQYF	TGTGCCAGCAGTTTTGGCGGTTGGGAGACCCAGTACTTC
TRBV7-8	NA	TRBJ2-2	NA	CASSLAGATGELFF	TGTGCCAGCAGCTTAGCGGGAGCCACCGGGGAGCTGTTTTTT
TRBV7-2	TRBD1	TRBJ2-7	NA	CASSFKTGIPHEQYF	TGTGCCAGCAGCTTCAAGACAGGGATTCCCCACGAGCAGTACTTC
TRBV11-1	TRBD2	TRBJ2-7	NA	CASSLEVAGGTYEQYF	TGTGCCAGCAGCTTAGAAGTTGCGGGAGGGACCTACGAGCAGTACTTC